The clone carrying this TCR beta chain was detected many times. Antigen specificity is unknown. These data originate in a study of T cell repertoires in cytomegalovirus infection. At the level of the study: Carrying CMV and the relevant HLA type showed in public TCR beta signatures.

MiXCR was run by TCRdb on the reads, yielding one entry per CDR3 protein. This table holds a few hundred thousand distinct CDR3 sequences, about 35% found once. The V and J ends lost 4 bases and 0 bases, in that order; junction bases with no gene match: 9. CDR1 and CDR2 (germline): SGHTA, FQGNSA. This CDR3 is 18 amino acids long. This TCR came from a human donor in good health (CMV status not recorded). Some clones in this sample may be carry-over from other donors' samples. Here the sequenced sample was cultured PBMCs, taken from culture after CMV antigen stimulation. The chain links TRBV7-2 to TRBJ2-1; 10 bases map to TRBD2. The CDR3 DNA follows: TGTGCCAGCAGCTACCCTAGCGGGAGACCGAGCTCCTACAATGAGCAGTTCTTC. Translating gives CASSYPSGRPSSYNEQFF.